The 32 T cell receptor beta chains given below trace back to one sample, sequenced in a study of T cells in Graves' hyperthyroidism and ophthalmopathy. Amplification of TCR beta CDR3 regions was performed using RNA transcripts as template. An initial round of RT-PCR targeting the TCR CDR3 relied on the HTBI primer set. TCRdb analysed the multiplex PCR reads with MiXCR anew, one entry per CDR3 protein. This sample has over 300,000 distinct CDR3 sequences; approximately 14% occur once, and the top ten carry 11%. Sequenced sample: blood. The receptors derive from a woman aged 60-75 years with Graves' hyperthyroidism.

The sample holds many counts of this clonotype. This chain joins TRBV28 and TRBJ1-2, with D unresolved. The V gene's germline CDR1 is MDHEN and CDR2 SYDVKM. CDR3 size: 16 residues. V was trimmed by 1 base and J by 0 bases, leaving 12 bases between them. The CDR3 loop reads CASSLYARRTNYGYTF. CDR3 DNA: TGTGCCAGCAGTTTATATGCCAGGAGGACTAACTATGGCTACACCTTC.

The chain recombines TRBV15 with TRBJ2-7; TRBD1 matches 9 bases. V shed 4 bases, J shed 4 bases, and the junction held 5 bases outside the gene matches. Germline lookup yields CDR1 LNHNV and CDR2 YYDKDF (reference sequence). The CDR3 is 14 amino acids. As DNA, the CDR3 is TGTGCCACCAGCACCACAGGGGGCTCATACGAGCAGTACTTC. Residues: CATSTTGGSYEQYF.

The chain links TRBV12-3 or TRBV12-4 to TRBJ2-1; 7 nucleotides align to TRBD2. The CDR3 has 12 amino acids. The V segment lost 2 bases and the J segment 9 bases; nucleotides outside the gene matches: 1. DNA of the CDR3: TGTGCCAGCAGTTTATGGGAGGGTGAGCAGTTCTTC. Translating gives CASSLWEGEQFF.

This clonotype was counted at least ten times. The genes are TRBV11-2 and TRBJ2-2; 7 bases map to TRBD2. The V segment lost 2 bases and the J segment 4 bases; nucleotides outside the gene matches: 4. The germline CDR1 and CDR2 sequences are SGHAT and FQNNGV. CDR3 size: 15 residues. Here the CDR3 reads CASSLSPGGTGELFF. Here the CDR3 DNA reads TGTGCCAGCAGCTTATCTCCGGGAGGCACCGGGGAGCTGTTTTTT.

This clonotype was observed at least ten times. The chain uses TRBV20-1 and TRBJ2-7, with TRBD1 as a possible D gene (6 bases). The germline V gene encodes CDR1 DFQATT and CDR2 SNEGSKA (reference sequence). There are 13 residues in the CDR3. Trimming cost V 8 bases and J 2 bases, with 16 bases left between them. The CDR3 loop is CSTGQTETYEQYF. CDR3 in DNA: TGCAGTACCGGACAGACAGAAACCTACGAGCAGTACTTC.

This chain uses TRBV27 with TRBJ2-1; 9 nucleotides match TRBD1. CDR3 length: 15 amino acids. Germline CDR1 and CDR2: MNHEY and SMNVEV (reference sequence). The V and J ends lost 3 bases and 6 bases, in that order; junction bases with no gene match: 6. The CDR3 bases are TGTGCCAGCAGTTTTTTGGGGACAGGGTTCAATGAGCAGTTCTTC. Translated: CASSFLGTGFNEQFF.

The table lists this clonotype with many counts. The V and J genes are TRBV30 and TRBJ1-4; no firm D call. Germline V gives CDR1 GTSNPN, CDR2 SVGIG (reference sequence). V lost 1 base and J 4 bases, leaving 16 bases between the germline ends. The length of the CDR3 is 16 residues. CDR3 nucleotide sequence: TGTGCCTGGAGTGGAGGCCGGACGGTTTATAATGAAAAACTGTTTTTT. Its translation is CAWSGGRTVYNEKLFF. Variable domain in full (rest from reference TRBV30 and TRBJ1-4): SQTIHQWPATLVQPVGSPLSLECTVEGTSNPNLYWYRQAAGRGLQLLFYSVGIGQISSEVPQNLSASRPQDRQFILSSKKLLLSDSGFYLCAWSGGRTVYNEKLFFGSGTQLSVL.

Note on this clonotype: A much more abundant neighbour one base away suggests this may be a read error. This rearrangement joins TRBV2 to TRBJ1-2; D unclear. The germline V gene has CDR1 SNHLY and CDR2 FYNNEI. There are 12 residues in the CDR3. Trimming removed 7 bases at V and 0 bases at J, with 6 bases between. This chain's CDR3 is CASTWSNYGYTF. The CDR3 DNA sequence: TGTGCCAGCACGTGGTCTAACTATGGCTACACCTTC.

This clonotype occurred many times. CDR3 sequence reads: CASSSKGSGSNQPQHF. CDR3 nucleotide sequence: TGTGCCAGCAGCTCGAAAGGGAGTGGGAGCAATCAGCCCCAGCATTTT. V gene TRBV5-8 combines with J gene TRBJ1-5; D is undetermined. The CDR3 length is 16 residues. Trimming took off 3 bases at V and 1 base at J, with 14 bases between the two ends. Looked up from germline, CDR1 is SGHTS and CDR2 is YDEGEE.

This clonotype was counted between two and nine times. The chain employs TRBV5-1 and TRBJ2-3; possible D gene TRBD1, 5 bases. Trimming took 3 bases from V and 6 from J, leaving 14 bases between them. The CDR3 spans 14 residues. CDR1 is SGHRS and CDR2 is YFSETQ in the germline V gene. The CDR3 DNA follows: TGCGCCAGCAGCTCCCAGGGTGGAGCCGATACGCAGTATTTT. This codes for CASSSQGGADTQYF. The full variable domain, rest sourced from reference TRBV5-1 and TRBJ2-3, is KAGVTQTPRYLIKTRGQQVTLSCSPISGHRSVSWYQQTPGQGLQFLFEYFSETQRNKGNFPGRFSGRQFSNSRSEMNVSTLELGDSALYLCASSSQGGADTQYFGPGTRLTVL.

About this clonotype: This may stem from a read error, because a much larger clone lies one nucleotide away. The CDR3: CASSFTSGGVYEQYF. The CDR3 nucleotides read TGTGCCAGCAGCTTCACTAGCGGGGGGGTCTACGAGCAGTACTTC. The rearrangement uses TRBV11-1 and TRBJ2-7; 13 positions match TRBD2. Germline-derived CDR1 and CDR2 are SGHAT and FQDESV (reference sequence). This CDR3 has 15 residues. J lost 3 bases, V lost 3 bases, and 2 bases had no gene match.

In its sample, this clonotype was seen many times. V usage is TRBV19 and J usage is TRBJ1-1, with a tentative D call TRBD1 (6 bases). Per the germline V gene, CDR1 is LNHDA and CDR2 is SQIVND (reference sequence). V lost 6 bases and J lost 1, with 15 bases in between. The CDR3 has 15 residues. CDR3 DNA sequence: TGTGCCAGTAGCTTTCAACAGGGTAGGAACACTGAAGCTTTCTTT. This translates into CASSFQQGRNTEAFF.

In this sample, this clonotype turned up many times. The V gene is TRBV11-2, the J gene TRBJ2-7; D perhaps matches TRBD2 (5 bases). The CDR3 extends over 17 amino acids. Trimming removed 5 bases from V and 0 bases from J, with 20 bases in between. Looked up from germline, CDR1 is SGHAT and CDR2 is FQNNGV. CDR3 coding DNA: TGTGCCAGCAGCACACTCCGAAGGGAGACCCTCTCCTACGAGCAGTACTTC. Its translation is CASSTLRRETLSYEQYF.

This clonotype was counted at least ten times. A much larger clone lies a single base off, so this may be a read error. The rearrangement links TRBV2 to TRBJ1-1; D is perhaps TRBD1 (5 bases). Trimming took off 6 bases at V and 0 bases at J, with 8 bases between the two ends. Germline V gives CDR1 SNHLY, CDR2 FYNNEI. The CDR3 totals 13 residues. Here the CDR3 DNA reads TGTGCCAGCAGCTTACAGGTGAACACTGAAGCTTTCTTT. Encoded protein: CASSLQVNTEAFF.

V usage is TRBV10-2 and J usage is TRBJ1-6; D may be TRBD1 (5 bases). This CDR3 has 14 amino acids. Germline V CDR1 and CDR2: WSHSY, SAAADI. The V end lost 6 bases, the J end lost 7 bases, and 13 bases lay between the germline ends. CDR3 loop: CASRETEGNSPLHF. In DNA, the CDR3 is TGCGCCAGCAGAGAGACAGAGGGGAATTCACCCCTCCACTTT.

This clonotype was counted ten times or more. The chain carries TRBV20-1 and TRBJ2-3; D ambiguous. From germline, CDR1 is DFQATT and CDR2 SNEGSKA (reference sequence). Trimming stripped 4 bases from V and 4 bases from J, with 9 bases between. The CDR3 sequence is 12 residues long. The CDR3 coding sequence is TGCAGTGCTAAAGTAGGTTCAGATACGCAGTATTTT. Translation gives CSAKVGSDTQYF.

This clonotype showed up many times. The V and J genes are TRBV18 and TRBJ2-5, with D maybe TRBD1 (6 bases). The CDR3 has 14 residues. Germline V gene data show CDR1 as KGHSH and CDR2 as LQKENI. Trimming shortened V by 4 bases and J by 0 bases, and 9 bases separated the two germline ends. CDR3 protein: CASSLTGDQETQYF. CDR3 bases: TGTGCCAGCTCACTGACAGGAGACCAAGAGACCCAGTACTTC.

The chain joins TRBV6-1 to TRBJ2-7; D gene uncertain. The ends were cut back, 4 bases at V and 0 bases at J, with 13 bases in the middle. The CDR3 consists of 15 residues. Germline V lookup: CDR1 MNHNS, CDR2 SASEGT. This chain's CDR3 is CASSGPPLGSYEQYF. The CDR3 coding sequence is TGTGCCAGCAGTGGACCCCCCCTGGGCTCCTACGAGCAGTACTTC.

This clonotype was counted between two and nine times. This rearrangement joins TRBV6-1 to TRBJ2-1, with 9 bases that match TRBD1. The CDR3 is made up of 15 amino acids. Germline CDR1 is MNHNS and CDR2 is SASEGT. J gave up 3 bases and V 6 bases, and 6 bases lay outside the gene matches. CDR3 residues: CASRRPGQGYNEQFF. CDR3 coding DNA: TGTGCCAGCAGACGACCGGGACAGGGCTACAATGAGCAGTTCTTC.

The genes are TRBV11-3 and TRBJ2-7, with unresolved D. V was pared by 4 bases and J by 6 bases, with 10 bases between. The CDR3 length is 12 residues. From germline, CDR1 is SGHNT and CDR2 YENEEA. In DNA, the CDR3 is TGTGCCAGCAGCTCCCCAAGTCGCGAGCAGTACTTC. It translates to CASSSPSREQYF.

This clonotype appeared many times. This chain links TRBV6-2 or TRBV6-3 with TRBJ1-1; D is possibly TRBD1 (6 bases). Looked up from germline, CDR1 is MNHEY and CDR2 is SVGEGT. CDR3 length: 13 residues. V lost 6 bases to trimming and J lost 4 bases, with 12 bases between them. The CDR3 sequence is CASSFGGGTEAFF. In DNA, the CDR3 is TGTGCCAGCAGCTTCGGGGGCGGCACTGAAGCTTTCTTT.

As to this clonotype: A much bigger clone sits one base away, suggesting this may be a read error. This chain links TRBV29-1 with TRBJ2-7, with D perhaps TRBD1 (5 bases). This CDR3 spans 14 amino acids. CDR1 SQVTM and CDR2 ANQGSEA come from the germline V gene. Trimming cost V 4 bases and J 7 bases, with 20 bases left between them. The CDR3 sequence: CSVVVDRHYNEQYF. The CDR3 DNA follows: TGCAGCGTTGTTGTAGACAGACACTACAATGAGCAGTACTTC.

At least ten counts were recorded for this clonotype. J is TRBJ2-7 and V is TRBV20-1, with TRBD1 identical over 10 bases. Germline-derived CDR1 and CDR2 are DFQATT and SNEGSKA (reference sequence). The CDR3 has 14 residues. V lost 0 bases to trimming and J lost 4 bases; unmatched junction nucleotides: 3. CDR3 nucleotides: TGCAGTGCTAGAGATGGGACAGGGGCTTACGAGCAGTACTTC. Protein: CSARDGTGAYEQYF.

This clonotype has ten or more counts. This chain uses TRBV2 with TRBJ2-1; 8 positions agree with TRBD2. V trimming: 11 bases; J trimming: 12 bases; junction bases outside the gene matches: 15. The CDR3 runs to 13 residues. Looked up from germline, CDR1 is SNHLY and CDR2 is FYNNEI. The DNA for the CDR3 is TGTGCCGTCTGGGGCCTAGCGGGCGGAGGGCAGTTCTTC. Translating gives CAVWGLAGGGQFF. The variable domain in full, completed from reference TRBV2 and TRBJ2-1, reads EPEVTQTPSHQVTQMGQEVILRCVPISNHLYFYWYRQILGQKVEFLVSFYNNEISEKSEIFDDQFSVERPDGSNFTLKIRSTKLEDSAMYFCAVWGLAGGGQFFGPGTRLTVL.

V gene TRBV4-1 combines with J gene TRBJ2-2; 10 nucleotides match TRBD2. CDR3 length equals 17 residues. V shed 0 bases, J shed 6 bases, and the junction held 7 bases outside the gene matches. Germline CDR1 reads MGHRA; CDR2 reads YSYEKL. In DNA form, the CDR3 reads TGCGCCAGCAGCCAAGAAGGCACGAGCGGGAGGGCCGGGGAGCTGTTTTTT. This encodes CASSQEGTSGRAGELFF.

Comment on this clonotype: A much larger clonotype is one base distant, so this may be a read error. The chain employs TRBV9 and TRBJ2-1; TRBD2 agrees at 10 bases. The CDR3 is 15 residues long. CDR1 and CDR2 (germline): SGDLS, YYNGEE. The CDR3 protein is CASSVGAGGHNEQSF. CDR3 sequence (DNA): TGTGCCAGCAGCGTAGGAGCGGGGGGGCACAATGAGCAGTCCTTC.

At least ten counts were recorded for this clonotype. The chain employs TRBV6-2 or TRBV6-3 and TRBJ2-7; 7 nucleotides align to TRBD2. The CDR3 consists of 16 residues. V was clipped by 2 bases and J by 0 bases; unmatched bases: 7. Germline CDR1 and CDR2: MNHEY and SVGEGT. The CDR3 here is CASSYGLVWTSYEQYF. CDR3 nucleotides: TGTGCCAGCAGTTACGGACTAGTCTGGACCTCCTACGAGCAGTACTTC.

For this clonotype: A much more abundant neighbour one base away suggests this may be a read error. The chain links TRBV27 to TRBJ1-4; D not resolved. Germline CDR1 and CDR2: MNHEY and SMNVEV (reference sequence). The CDR3 loop spans 18 amino acids. The CDR3 loop is CASTRTSGGLITNEKPFF. The CDR3 bases are TGTGCCAGCACTCGAACAAGCGGAGGGCTCATAACTAATGAAAAACCGTTTTTT.

The sample holds many counts of this clonotype. The chain uses TRBV2 and TRBJ2-3; 7 bases are shared with TRBD2. Trimming took 9 bases from V and 2 from J; bases not matched to a gene: 8. This CDR3 is built from 14 residues. CDR1 and CDR2 (germline): SNHLY, FYNNEI. CDR3 nucleotide sequence: TGTGCCAGTATACGGGAGGCTTACACAGATACGCAGTATTTT. It translates to CASIREAYTDTQYF.

This clonotype was seen ten or more times. The V call is TRBV5-1, the J call TRBJ1-2, with TRBD1 matching 8 bases. The V gene end was trimmed by 0 bases and the J gene end by 6 bases; junction bases not matched to a gene: 1. The CDR3 extends over 13 amino acids. Germline V lookup: CDR1 SGHRS, CDR2 YFSETQ. The CDR3 loop is CASSLDRGNGYTF. The CDR3 nucleotides are TGCGCCAGCAGCTTGGACAGGGGGAATGGCTACACCTTC.

This clonotype was counted at least ten times. The chain uses TRBV20-1 and TRBJ2-5; D gene uncertain. Trimming shortened V by 2 bases and J by 0 bases, and 1 base separated the two germline ends. CDR3 length: 11 amino acids. Germline V CDR1 and CDR2: DFQATT, SNEGSKA (reference sequence). CDR3 nucleotide sequence: TGCAGTGCTAGACACCAAGAGACCCAGTACTTC. Its protein product is CSARHQETQYF.

This clonotype was found once. The junction departs from the called germline gene at one end, perhaps through a read error. The chain links TRBV5-1 to TRBJ2-5; 13 nucleotides match TRBD2. Germline V gives CDR1 SGHRS, CDR2 YFSETQ. The CDR3 runs 16 residues. CDR3 sequence: CASSLGGTSGIQTQYF. In DNA form, the CDR3 reads TGTGCCAGCAGCTTGGGGGGGACTAGCGGGATACAGACCCAGTACTTC.